This paragraph reports one T cell receptor (beta chain). The CDR3 covers 17 residues. V lost 3 bases and J 3 bases, leaving 16 bases between the germline ends. TCRdb keeps only in-frame clones here, not all; method: immunoSEQ multiplex PCR. In the table there are 290,000 or so clones, roughly 86% of which are singletons. This entry belongs to a study of Ad26.COV2.S vaccination and SARS-CoV-2 variants. Noted treatment: around 19 received Ad26.COV2.S at low or high dose, single or two shots; about five received placebo; per-sample allocation not given. Collection of the samples took place on day 63 after the first injection of vaccine or placebo.

The chain is built from TRBV5-3 and TRBJ2-6; perhaps D is TRBD1 or TRBD2 (6 bases each). Being an ORF, TRBV5-3 has a function that is uncertain. This material consisted of peripheral blood, taken in a trial of Ad26.COV2.S vaccine versus placebo. This TCR derives from a person between 18 and 60 years old who received the Ad26.COV2.S COVID-19 vaccine or a placebo. CDR3 residues: CARSSCWGALGANVLTF. CDR3 sequence (DNA): TGTGCCAGAAGCTCTTGCTGGGGGGCGCTTGGGGCCAACGTCCTGACTTTC.